The clone carrying this T cell receptor (beta chain) has only a few counts. Assay used: immunoSEQ multiplex PCR; TCRdb lists only in-frame clones, some missing. The sample includes 77,000 or so clones, around 90% of them seen just once. This sample was taken from a study of technical replicates of blood from four donors. Germline CDR1 reads SGHNT; CDR2 reads YYREEE (reference sequence). The germline V and J ends were trimmed by 0 bases and 5 bases, with 11 bases remaining between them. There are 14 residues in the CDR3. Sample: T cells isolated from PBMCs. This rearrangement joins TRBV5-4 to TRBJ2-5; possible D gene TRBD2, 6 bases. The source of this sequence is a human donor in good health. The CDR3 coding sequence is TGTGCCAGCAGCTTGGTCGGGAGTTGGGAGACCCAGTACTTC. Its protein is CASSLVGSWETQYF.